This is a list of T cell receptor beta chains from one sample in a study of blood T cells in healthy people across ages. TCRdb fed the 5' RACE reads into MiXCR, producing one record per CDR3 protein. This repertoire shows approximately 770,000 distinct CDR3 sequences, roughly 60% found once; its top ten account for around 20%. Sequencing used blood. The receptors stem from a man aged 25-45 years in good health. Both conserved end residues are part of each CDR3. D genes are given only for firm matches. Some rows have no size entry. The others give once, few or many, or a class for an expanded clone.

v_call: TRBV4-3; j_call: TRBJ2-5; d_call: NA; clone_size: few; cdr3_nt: TGCGCCAGCAGCCAAGATTCTAGTACAGGCCAAGAGACCCAGTACTTC; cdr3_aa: CASSQDSSTGQETQYF
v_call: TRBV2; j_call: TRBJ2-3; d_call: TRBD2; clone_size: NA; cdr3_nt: TGTGCCAGCAGGCCCGGGGGGGGCGGTACGCAGTATTTT; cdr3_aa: CASRPGGGGTQYF
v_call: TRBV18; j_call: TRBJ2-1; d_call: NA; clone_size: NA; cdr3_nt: TGTGCCAGCTCACAACAAACAAATTACAATGAGCAGTTCTTC; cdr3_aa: CASSQQTNYNEQFF
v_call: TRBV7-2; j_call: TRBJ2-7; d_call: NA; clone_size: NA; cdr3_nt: TGTGCCAGCAGCCGTTCGACGGGCCTAGACCAGTATTTC; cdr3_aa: CASSRSTGLDQYF
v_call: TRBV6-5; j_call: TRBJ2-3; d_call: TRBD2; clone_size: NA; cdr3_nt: TGTGCCAGCAGTTTATGGACTAGCGGCTCTAGCACAGATACGCAGTATTTT; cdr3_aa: CASSLWTSGSSTDTQYF
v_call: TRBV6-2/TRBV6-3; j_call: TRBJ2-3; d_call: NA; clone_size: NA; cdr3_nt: TGTGCCACCGGCAGGGGAGGCGGGACAGATACGCAGTATTTT; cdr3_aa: CATGRGGGTDTQYF
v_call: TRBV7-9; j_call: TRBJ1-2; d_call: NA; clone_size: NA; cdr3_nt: TGTGCCAGCAGCTTAGTCGGGGAGCTCTATGGCTACACCTTC; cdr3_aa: CASSLVGELYGYTF
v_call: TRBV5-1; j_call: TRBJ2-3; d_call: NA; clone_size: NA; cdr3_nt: TGCGCCAGCAGCCTAGACGGACAGACAGATACGCAGTATTTT; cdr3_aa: CASSLDGQTDTQYF
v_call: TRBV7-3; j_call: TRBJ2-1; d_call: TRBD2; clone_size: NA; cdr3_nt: TGTGCCAGCAGCTTGACTAGCGGGAGAGACAATGAGCAGTTCTTC; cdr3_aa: CASSLTSGRDNEQFF
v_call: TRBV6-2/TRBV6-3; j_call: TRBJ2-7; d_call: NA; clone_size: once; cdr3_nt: TGTGCCAGCAAGGACCCGTCCTACGAGCAGTACTTC; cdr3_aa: CASKDPSYEQYF
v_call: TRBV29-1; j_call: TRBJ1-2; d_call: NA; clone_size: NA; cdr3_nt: TGCAGCGTTGAACCCCGGGGGGGCGGCTACACCTTC; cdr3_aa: CSVEPRGGGYTF
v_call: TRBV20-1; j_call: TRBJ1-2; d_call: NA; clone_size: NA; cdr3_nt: TGCAGTGCTAGTATGCAGGGGACGATCACCTATGGCTACACCTTC; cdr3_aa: CSASMQGTITYGYTF
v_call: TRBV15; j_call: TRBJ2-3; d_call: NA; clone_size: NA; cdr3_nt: TGTGCCACCAGCGGGGGACTTCGCACAGATACGCAGTATTTT; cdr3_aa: CATSGGLRTDTQYF
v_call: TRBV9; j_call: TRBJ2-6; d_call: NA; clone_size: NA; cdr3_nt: TGTGCCAGCAGCGCAGGTAGGGGATACTCTGGGGCCAACGTCCTGACTTTC; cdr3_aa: CASSAGRGYSGANVLTF
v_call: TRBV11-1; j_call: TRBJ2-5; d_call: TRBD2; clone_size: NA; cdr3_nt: TGTGCCAGCAGCTTCGGCGGGGAGGGTCAGGAGACCCAGTACTTC; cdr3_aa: CASSFGGEGQETQYF